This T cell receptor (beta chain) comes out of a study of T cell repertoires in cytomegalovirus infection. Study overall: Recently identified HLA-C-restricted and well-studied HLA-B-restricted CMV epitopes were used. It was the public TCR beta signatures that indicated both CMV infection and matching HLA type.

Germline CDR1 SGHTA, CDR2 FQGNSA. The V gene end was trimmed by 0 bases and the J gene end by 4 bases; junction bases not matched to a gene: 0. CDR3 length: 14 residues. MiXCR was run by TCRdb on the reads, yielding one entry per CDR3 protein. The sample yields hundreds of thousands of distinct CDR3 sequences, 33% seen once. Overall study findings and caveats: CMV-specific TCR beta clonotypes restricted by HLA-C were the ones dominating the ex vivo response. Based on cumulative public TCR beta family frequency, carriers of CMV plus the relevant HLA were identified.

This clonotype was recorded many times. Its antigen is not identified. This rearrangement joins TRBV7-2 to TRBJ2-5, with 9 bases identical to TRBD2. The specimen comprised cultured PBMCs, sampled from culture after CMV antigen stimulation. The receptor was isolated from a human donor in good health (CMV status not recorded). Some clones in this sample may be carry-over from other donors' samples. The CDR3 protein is CASSLASGRETQYF. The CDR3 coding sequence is TGTGCCAGCAGCTTAGCTAGCGGGAGAGAGACCCAGTACTTC.